This TCR beta chain is drawn from a study of Tregs in tolerant kidney transplant recipients. V lost 2 bases and J 1 base, leaving 5 bases between the germline ends. Germline V CDR1 and CDR2: SGHTA, FQGNSA. This CDR3 comprises 13 residues. CD4+CD25+CD127- Tregs, CD4+CD25- non-Tregs, CD4 and CD8 cells were sorted. Assay used: immunoSEQ multiplex PCR; TCRdb lists only in-frame clones, some missing. The sample carries roughly 64,000 clones, 95% to 98% recorded once. J is TRBJ1-1 and V is TRBV7-2; D gene ambiguous. The material sequenced was Tregs from blood, taken before the transplant. The TCR originated in a human donor who received a combined kidney and bone marrow transplant. CDR3 bases: TGTGCCAGCAGCTTATATCGGAACACTGAAGCTTTCTTT. This gives the protein CASSLYRNTEAFF.